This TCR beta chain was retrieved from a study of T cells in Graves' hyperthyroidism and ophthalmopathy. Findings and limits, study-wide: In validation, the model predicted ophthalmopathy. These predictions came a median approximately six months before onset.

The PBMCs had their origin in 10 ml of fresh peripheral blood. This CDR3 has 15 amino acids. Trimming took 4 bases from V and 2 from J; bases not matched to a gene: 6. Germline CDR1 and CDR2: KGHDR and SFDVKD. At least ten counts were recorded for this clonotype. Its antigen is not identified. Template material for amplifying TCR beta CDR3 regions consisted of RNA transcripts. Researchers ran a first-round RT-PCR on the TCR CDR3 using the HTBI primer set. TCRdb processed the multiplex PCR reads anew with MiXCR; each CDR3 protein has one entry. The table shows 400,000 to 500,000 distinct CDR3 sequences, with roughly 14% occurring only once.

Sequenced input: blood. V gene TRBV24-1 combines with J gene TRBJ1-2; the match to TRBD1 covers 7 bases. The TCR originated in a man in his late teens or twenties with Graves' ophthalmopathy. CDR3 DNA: TGTGCCACCAGTGACCCGCGACAGGGAAACTATGGCTACACCTTC. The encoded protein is CATSDPRQGNYGYTF.